This T cell receptor beta chain was captured by sequencing in a study of T-cell reconstitution after alpha-beta-depleted transplantation in children. General study points: Once a year had passed after transplant, T-cell counts and diversity came mostly from newly produced T cells. At day 60, the high TCRbeta diversity found in some patients originated from recipient T cells and thymic progenitors that had survived. Expanded clones from the graft, numbering several hundred, reportedly supplied alpha-beta T cells about two months after transplant.

TCRbeta library construction was performed incorporating unique molecular identifiers. TCRdb processed the PCR reads anew with MiXCR; each CDR3 protein has one entry. The sample has over 15,000 distinct CDR3 sequences, 10% to 15% seen once. Between the trimmed V and J ends, which lost 2 bases and 0 bases, there was a span of 11 bases. Germline V gene sequence: CDR1 MNHNS, CDR2 SASEGT. This CDR3 contains 17 residues. This clonotype is labeled as medium-sized. Its antigen is currently unknown. This specimen consisted of PBMCs, mostly from graft donor cells, obtained 60 days after TCRalphabeta/CD19-depleted stem cell transplant. The chain couples TRBV6-1 to TRBJ1-6; D unclear. The TCR was taken from a female patient aged 2-15 years who had a stem cell transplant for congenital amegakaryocytic thrombocytopenia, so the T cells may come from the graft donor. CDR3 residues: CASSEYWHSSYNSPLHF. CDR3 nucleotide sequence: TGTGCCAGCAGTGAATATTGGCATAGCTCCTATAATTCACCCCTCCACTTT.